This T cell receptor beta chain was documented in a study of CD8+ T cells in alopecia areata (dated by TCRdb to between 2018 and 2020). Regarding the study in general: Treated patients were enrolled in an open-label pilot trial of oral tofacitinib, 5 to 10 mg twice daily, for moderate-to-severe alopecia areata. In treated patients, disease severity was measured using the SALT score, which gives the percentage of scalp surface area affected. Patients stayed on tofacitinib for 6 to 18 months and then had 6 months of follow-up off drug so that delayed response and recurrence could be assessed. RNA came from the PAXgene miRNA kit for fixed scalp, the miRNeasy kit for PBMCs, and the RNeasy kit for mouse skin. Tofacitinib-treated patients had biopsies at baseline and at 4 and 24 weeks of treatment, with a later scalp biopsy in several patients. TCRbeta CDR3 regions were amplified by immunoSEQ multiplex PCR with 35 Vbeta forward and 13 Jbeta reverse primers. Scalp clonality was compared among normal scalp (n=4), patchy alopecia areata scalp (n=8), and alopecia totalis/universalis scalp (n=8). On the human side, TCRbeta sequencing was run on scalp tissue and on sorted CD4+ and CD8+ peripheral blood T cells from healthy controls and from alopecia areata patients with either patchy or totalis/universalis disease. To study T cell clonal expansion in alopecia areata, the researchers applied high-throughput TCRbeta sequencing to both the C3H/HeJ mouse model and human patients. Findings and caveats that apply to the study as a whole: Scalp clonality and the number of expanded CD8+ clones among the top 100 scalp clones were significantly decreased by tofacitinib. Compared with normal scalp, lesional scalp, particularly in alopecia totalis/universalis, had higher clonality and more expanded CD8+ clones, which suggests antigenic drive. TCR sequences shared between patients were less clear than in mice, possibly partly because of HLA diversity in the patient population. Because the treated cohort was small and had just a single nonresponder, larger studies are needed to establish links between baseline CD8+ expansion and response. Many expanded lesional clones were found to persist in scalp and blood during tofacitinib treatment, and relapse after treatment cessation may be partly explained by this persistence. Scalp TCR repertoire analysis is complicated because resident alphabeta T cells in normal human skin are also sequenced, whereas mouse skin is dominated by gammadelta T cells.

Interpreted using the paper, the time point label stands for: 4 weeks on oral tofacitinib. The sample's treatment or condition label, decoded: oral pan-JAK inhibitor, 5-10 mg twice daily. Lesional scalp punch biopsies and peripheral blood were obtained from alopecia areata patients. PBMCs were isolated by density centrifugation and stained for CD3, CD4 and CD8, and CD4+ and CD8+ T cells were sorted on a FACSAria. From its cysteine to its phenylalanine, the CDR3 spans 11 amino acids. The read is trimmed to its CDR3 DNA, 33 bases read in frame from base 1. Trimming at the junction amounts to 4 bases on V and 11 bases on J, and the germline ends lie 8 bases apart. CDR1 and CDR2, looked up from the germline V gene, are SGHTA and FQGNSA. Remarks on this clone: Its antigen is not yet known. Per-base qualities were not stored, and no clone one base away is much larger.

Library prep was done by the immunoSEQ multiplex PCR assay. To provide template for TCR sequencing, every sample had RNA extracted and reverse transcribed into cDNA. SuperScript III was used for first-strand cDNA synthesis, primed with a 2:1 mix of oligo-dT and random hexamers. Amplification bias was assessed with a synthetic immune receptor repertoire, and residual bias was removed computationally. The authors' analysis ran thus. Raw reads were preprocessed to remove errors, and CDR3 was defined according to IMGT conventions as the region from the conserved cysteine to phenylalanine. Clonality was computed by normalizing Shannon entropy by log2 of the number of productive unique TCRs and subtracting the result from 1. Scalp TCRbeta sequences were cross-referenced with sorted blood CD4 and CD8 repertoires so that the CD4 or CD8 identity of scalp clones could be inferred. TCRdb limited this immuneACCESS table to in-frame rearrangements with V and J called. A share of clones is missing; checked studies link under half to unresolved V genes, and the rest is unexplained. V and J calls and clone size follow that table, whereas D and trimming were derived from the DNA. The sample yields approximately 210,000 clones; roughly 64% were counted once. The ten largest clones represent 4% to 5% of the sample.

The sequence joins TRBV7-2 to TRBJ1-4; no D gene is confidently identified. This sequence originates from a human donor with alopecia areata. The sequencing used CD4+ T cells sorted from blood, collected at week 4, from a patient treated with tofacitinib. CDR3 reads: CASSSGGKLFF. The DNA reads as follows: TGTGCCAGCAGCTCCGGCGGGAAACTGTTTTTT.